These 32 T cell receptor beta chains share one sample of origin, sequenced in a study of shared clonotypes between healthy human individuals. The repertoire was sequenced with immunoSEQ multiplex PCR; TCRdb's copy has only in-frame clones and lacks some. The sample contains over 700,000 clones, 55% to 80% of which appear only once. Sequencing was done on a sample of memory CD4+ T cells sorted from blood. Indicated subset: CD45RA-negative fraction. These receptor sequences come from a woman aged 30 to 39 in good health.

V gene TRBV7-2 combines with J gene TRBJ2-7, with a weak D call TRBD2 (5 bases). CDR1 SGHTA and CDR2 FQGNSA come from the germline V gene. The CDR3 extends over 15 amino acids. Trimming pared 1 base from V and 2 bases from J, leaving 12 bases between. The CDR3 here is CASSLGPSGAYEQYF. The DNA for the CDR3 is TGTGCCAGCAGCTTAGGTCCGAGCGGAGCCTACGAGCAGTACTTC.

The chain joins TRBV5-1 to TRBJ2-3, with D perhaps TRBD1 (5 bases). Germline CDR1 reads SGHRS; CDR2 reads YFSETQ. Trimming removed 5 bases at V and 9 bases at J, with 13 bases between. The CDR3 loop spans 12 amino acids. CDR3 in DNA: TGCGCCAGCAGGAGAGACAGACTGACGCAGTATTTT. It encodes CASRRDRLTQYF.

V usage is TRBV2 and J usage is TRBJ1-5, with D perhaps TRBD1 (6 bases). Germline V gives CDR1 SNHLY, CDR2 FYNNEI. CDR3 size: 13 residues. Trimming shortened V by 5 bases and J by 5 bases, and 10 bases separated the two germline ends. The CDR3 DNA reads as TGTGCCAGCAGTCTTCCAGGGGATCAGCCCCAGCATTTT. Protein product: CASSLPGDQPQHF.

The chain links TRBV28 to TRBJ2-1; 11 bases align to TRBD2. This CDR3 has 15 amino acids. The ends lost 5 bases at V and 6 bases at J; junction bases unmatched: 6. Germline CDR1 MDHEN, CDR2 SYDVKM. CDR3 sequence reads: CASSMGLAEINEQFF. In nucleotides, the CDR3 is TGTGCCAGCAGTATGGGACTAGCGGAAATCAATGAGCAGTTCTTC.

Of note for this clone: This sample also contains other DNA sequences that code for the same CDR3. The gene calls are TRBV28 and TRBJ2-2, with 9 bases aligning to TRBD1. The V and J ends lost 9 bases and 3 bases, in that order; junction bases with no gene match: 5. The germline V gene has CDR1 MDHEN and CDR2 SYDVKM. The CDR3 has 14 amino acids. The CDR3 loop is CASRTGVDTGELFF. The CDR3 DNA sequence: TGTGCCAGTAGGACAGGGGTCGACACCGGGGAGCTGTTTTTT. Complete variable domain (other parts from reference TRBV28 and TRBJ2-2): DVKVTQSSRYLVKRTGEKVFLECVQDMDHENMFWYRQDPGLGLRLIYFSYDVKMKEKGDIPEGYSVSREKKERFSLILESASTNQTSMYLCASRTGVDTGELFFGEGSRLTVL.

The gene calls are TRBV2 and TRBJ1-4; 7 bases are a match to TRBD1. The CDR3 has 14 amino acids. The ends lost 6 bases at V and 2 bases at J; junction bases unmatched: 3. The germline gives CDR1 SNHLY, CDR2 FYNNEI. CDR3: CASRRQGTNEKLFF. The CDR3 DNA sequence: TGTGCCAGCAGGAGACAGGGCACTAATGAAAAACTGTTTTTT.

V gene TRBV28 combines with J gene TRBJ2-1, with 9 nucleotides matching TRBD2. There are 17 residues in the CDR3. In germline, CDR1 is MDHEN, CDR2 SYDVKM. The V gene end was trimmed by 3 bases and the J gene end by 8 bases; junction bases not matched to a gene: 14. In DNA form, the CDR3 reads TGTGCCAGCAGTTTCGCAGGAGTAGCGGGAGCTGTCCATGAGCAGTTCTTC. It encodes CASSFAGVAGAVHEQFF.

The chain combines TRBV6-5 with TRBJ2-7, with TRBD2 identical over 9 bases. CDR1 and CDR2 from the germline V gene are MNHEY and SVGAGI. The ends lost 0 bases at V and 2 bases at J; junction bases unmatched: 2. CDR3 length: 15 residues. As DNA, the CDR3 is TGTGCCAGCAGTTACTCGATAGCGGGAGCCTACGAGCAGTACTTC. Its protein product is CASSYSIAGAYEQYF.

The DNA for the CDR3 is TGTGCCAGTAGTATCAGGGGGTTAGTCGGGGAGCTGTTTTTT. Its translation: CASSIRGLVGELFF. This sequence joins TRBV19 and TRBJ2-2; 7 nucleotides match TRBD1. CDR1 LNHDA and CDR2 SQIVND come from the germline V gene (reference sequence). Unmatched junction bases numbered 5, after V lost 3 bases and J lost 7 bases. The CDR3 has 14 residues.

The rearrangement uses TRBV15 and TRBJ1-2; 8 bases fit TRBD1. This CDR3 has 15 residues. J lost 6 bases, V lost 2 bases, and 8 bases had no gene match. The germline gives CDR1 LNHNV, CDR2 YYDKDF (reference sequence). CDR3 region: CATSRPSTGEDGYTF. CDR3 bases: TGTGCCACCAGCAGACCATCGACAGGGGAAGATGGCTACACCTTC.

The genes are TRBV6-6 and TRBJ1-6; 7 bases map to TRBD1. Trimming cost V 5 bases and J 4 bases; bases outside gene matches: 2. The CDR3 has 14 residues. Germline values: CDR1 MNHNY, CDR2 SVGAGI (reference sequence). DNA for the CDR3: TGTGCCAGCAGTAGGACAGGTTATAATTCACCCCTCCACTTT. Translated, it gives CASSRTGYNSPLHF.

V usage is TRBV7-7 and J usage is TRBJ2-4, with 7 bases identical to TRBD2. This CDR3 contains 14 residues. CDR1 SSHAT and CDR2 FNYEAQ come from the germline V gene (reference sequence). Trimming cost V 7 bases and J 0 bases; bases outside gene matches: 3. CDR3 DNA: TGTGCCAGCACCACGGGGGGAGCCAAAAACATTCAGTACTTC. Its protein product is CASTTGGAKNIQYF.

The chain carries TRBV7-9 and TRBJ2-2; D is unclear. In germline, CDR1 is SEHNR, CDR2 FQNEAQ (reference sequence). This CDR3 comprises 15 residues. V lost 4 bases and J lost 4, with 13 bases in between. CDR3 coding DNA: TGTGCCAGCAGCTCTTGGGGTAGAGGCACCGGGGAGCTGTTTTTT. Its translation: CASSSWGRGTGELFF. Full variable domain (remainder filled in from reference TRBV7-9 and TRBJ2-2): DTGVSQNPRHKITKRGQNVTFRCDPISEHNRLYWYRQTLGQGPEFLTYFQNEAQLEKSRLLSDRFSAERPKGSFSTLEIQRTEQGDSAMYLCASSSWGRGTGELFFGEGSRLTVL.

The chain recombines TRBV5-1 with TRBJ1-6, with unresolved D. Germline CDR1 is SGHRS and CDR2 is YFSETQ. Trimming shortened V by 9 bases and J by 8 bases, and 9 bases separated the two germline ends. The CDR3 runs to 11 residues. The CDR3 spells CAIPTYSPLHF. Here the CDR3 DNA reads TGCGCCATCCCGACCTATTCACCCCTCCACTTT.

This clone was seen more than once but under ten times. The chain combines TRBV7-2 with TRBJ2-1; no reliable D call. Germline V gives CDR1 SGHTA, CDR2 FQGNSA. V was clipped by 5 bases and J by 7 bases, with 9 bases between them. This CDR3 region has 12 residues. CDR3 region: CASSLITNEQFF. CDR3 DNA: TGTGCCAGCAGCCTCATTACTAATGAGCAGTTCTTC.

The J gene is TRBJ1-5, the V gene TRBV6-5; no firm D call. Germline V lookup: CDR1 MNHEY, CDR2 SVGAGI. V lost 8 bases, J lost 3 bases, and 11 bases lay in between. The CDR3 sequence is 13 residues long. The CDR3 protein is CASGSQINQPQHF. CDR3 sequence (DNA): TGTGCCAGCGGTTCACAGATCAATCAGCCCCAGCATTTT.

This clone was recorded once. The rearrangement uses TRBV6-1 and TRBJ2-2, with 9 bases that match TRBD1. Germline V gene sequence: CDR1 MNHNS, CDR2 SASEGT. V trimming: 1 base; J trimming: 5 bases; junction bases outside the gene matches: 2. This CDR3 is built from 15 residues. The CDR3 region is CASSEGDRATGELFF. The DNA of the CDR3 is TGTGCCAGCAGTGAAGGGGACAGGGCAACCGGGGAGCTGTTTTTT.

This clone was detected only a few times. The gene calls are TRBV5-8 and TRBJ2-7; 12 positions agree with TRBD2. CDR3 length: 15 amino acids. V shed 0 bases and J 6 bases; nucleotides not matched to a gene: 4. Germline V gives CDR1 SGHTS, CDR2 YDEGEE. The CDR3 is CASSLVLAGGIEQYF. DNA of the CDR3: TGTGCCAGCAGCTTGGTTCTAGCGGGAGGGATCGAGCAGTACTTC.

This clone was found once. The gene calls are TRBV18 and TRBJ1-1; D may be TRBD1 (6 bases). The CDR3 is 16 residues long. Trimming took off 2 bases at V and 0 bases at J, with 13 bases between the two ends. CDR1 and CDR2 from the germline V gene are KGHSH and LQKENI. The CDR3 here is CASSPGADRMNTEAFF. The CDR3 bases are TGTGCCAGCTCACCAGGAGCGGACAGAATGAACACTGAAGCTTTCTTT.

CDR3 protein: CASSLMSVLGTGELFF. The CDR3 DNA sequence: TGCGCCAGCAGCTTGATGTCAGTGTTGGGCACCGGGGAGCTGTTTTTT. This rearrangement joins TRBV5-1 to TRBJ2-2; D remains ambiguous. Germline CDR1 is SGHRS and CDR2 is YFSETQ. This CDR3 has 16 amino acids. Trimming took off 1 base at V and 4 bases at J, with 14 bases between the two ends.

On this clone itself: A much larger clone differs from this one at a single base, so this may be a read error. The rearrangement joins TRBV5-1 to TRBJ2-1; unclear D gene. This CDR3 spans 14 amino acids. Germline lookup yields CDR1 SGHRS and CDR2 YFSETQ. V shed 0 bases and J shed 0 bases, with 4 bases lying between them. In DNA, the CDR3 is TGCGCCAGCAGCTTGGAGTACTCCTACAATGAGCAGTTCTTC. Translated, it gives CASSLEYSYNEQFF.

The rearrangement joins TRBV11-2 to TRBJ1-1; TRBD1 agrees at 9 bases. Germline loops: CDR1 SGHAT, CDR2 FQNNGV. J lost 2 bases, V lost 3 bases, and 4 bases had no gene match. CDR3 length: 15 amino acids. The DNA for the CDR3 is TGTGCCAGCAGCTTTCAGACAGGGGGTAACACTGAAGCTTTCTTT. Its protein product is CASSFQTGGNTEAFF.

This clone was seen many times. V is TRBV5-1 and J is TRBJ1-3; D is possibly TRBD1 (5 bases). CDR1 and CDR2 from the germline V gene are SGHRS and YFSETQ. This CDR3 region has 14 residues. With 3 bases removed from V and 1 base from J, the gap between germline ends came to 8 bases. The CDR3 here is CASSYGTSGNTIYF. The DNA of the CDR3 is TGCGCCAGCAGCTACGGGACTTCTGGAAACACCATATATTTT.

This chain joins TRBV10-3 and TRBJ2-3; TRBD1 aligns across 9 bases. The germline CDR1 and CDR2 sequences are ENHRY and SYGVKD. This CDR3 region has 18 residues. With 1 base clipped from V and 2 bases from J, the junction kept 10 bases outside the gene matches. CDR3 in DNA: TGTGCCATCAGTGAGTACCCCGGGACAGGGAGTAACACAGATACGCAGTATTTT. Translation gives CAISEYPGTGSNTDTQYF.

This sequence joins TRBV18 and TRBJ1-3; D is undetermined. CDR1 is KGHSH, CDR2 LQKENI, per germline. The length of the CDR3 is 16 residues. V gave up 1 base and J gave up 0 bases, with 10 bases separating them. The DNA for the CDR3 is TGTGCCAGCTCACCACTAAAGCGGGACTCTGGAAACACCATATATTTT. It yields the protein CASSPLKRDSGNTIYF.

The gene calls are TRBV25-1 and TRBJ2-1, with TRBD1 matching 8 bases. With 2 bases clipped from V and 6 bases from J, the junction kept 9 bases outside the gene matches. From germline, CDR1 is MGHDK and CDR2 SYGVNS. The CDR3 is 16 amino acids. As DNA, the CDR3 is TGTGCCAGCAGTGAACCCGCCGGACAGGGAACCAATGAGCAGTTCTTC. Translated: CASSEPAGQGTNEQFF.

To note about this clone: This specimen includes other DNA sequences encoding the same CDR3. CDR3: CASRTSGNTGELFF. The CDR3 DNA follows: TGTGCCAGTAGGACTAGCGGAAACACCGGGGAGCTGTTTTTT. The V call is TRBV19, the J call TRBJ2-2; the match to TRBD2 covers 9 bases. CDR3 length: 14 residues. Germline V lookup: CDR1 LNHDA, CDR2 SQIVND (reference sequence). The J segment lost 2 bases and the V segment lost 6 bases, leaving 1 base of the junction unmatched. Based on the CDR3 plus reference TRBV19 and TRBJ2-2, the full variable domain is DGGITQSPKYLFRKEGQNVTLSCEQNLNHDAMYWYRQDPGQGLRLIYYSQIVNDFQKGDIAEGYSVSREKKESFPLTVTSAQKNPTAFYLCASRTSGNTGELFFGEGSRLTVL.

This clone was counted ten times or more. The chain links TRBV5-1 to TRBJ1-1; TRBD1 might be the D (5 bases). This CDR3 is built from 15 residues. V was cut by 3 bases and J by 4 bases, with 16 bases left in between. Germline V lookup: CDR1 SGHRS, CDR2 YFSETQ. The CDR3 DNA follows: TGCGCCAGCAGCTCCTTCGGGGGAGATGGCACTGAAGCTTTCTTT. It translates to CASSSFGGDGTEAFF.

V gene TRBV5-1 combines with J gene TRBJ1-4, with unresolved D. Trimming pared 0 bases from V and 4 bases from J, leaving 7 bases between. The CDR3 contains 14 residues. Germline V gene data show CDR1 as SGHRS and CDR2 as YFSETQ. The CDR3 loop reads CASSLDGFNEKLFF. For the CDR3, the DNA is TGCGCCAGCAGCTTGGACGGATTTAATGAAAAACTGTTTTTT.

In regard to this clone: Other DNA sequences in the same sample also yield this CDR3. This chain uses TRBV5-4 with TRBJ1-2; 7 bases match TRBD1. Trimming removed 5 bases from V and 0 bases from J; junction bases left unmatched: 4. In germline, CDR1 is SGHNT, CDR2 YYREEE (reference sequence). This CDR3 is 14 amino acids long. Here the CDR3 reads CASSPGGANYGYTF. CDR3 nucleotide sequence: TGTGCCAGCAGTCCAGGGGGAGCTAACTATGGCTACACCTTC.

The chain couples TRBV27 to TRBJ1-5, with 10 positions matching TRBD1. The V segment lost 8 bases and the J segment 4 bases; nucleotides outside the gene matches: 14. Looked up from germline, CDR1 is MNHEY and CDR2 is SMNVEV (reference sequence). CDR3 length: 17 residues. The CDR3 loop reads CASSLHGGTGENQPQHF. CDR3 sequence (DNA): TGTGCCAGCTCGCTCCATGGGGGGACAGGGGAAAATCAGCCCCAGCATTTT.

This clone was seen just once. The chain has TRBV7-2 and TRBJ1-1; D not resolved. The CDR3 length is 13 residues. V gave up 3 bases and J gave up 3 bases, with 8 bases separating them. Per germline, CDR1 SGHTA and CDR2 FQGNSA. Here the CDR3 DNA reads TGTGCCAGCAGCTTGGGCATTGACACTGAAGCTTTCTTT. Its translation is CASSLGIDTEAFF. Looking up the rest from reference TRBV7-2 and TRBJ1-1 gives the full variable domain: GAGVSQSPSNKVTEKGKDVELRCDPISGHTALYWYRQSLGQGLEFLIYFQGNSAPDKSGLPSDRFSAERTGGSVSTLTIQRTQQEDSAVYLCASSLGIDTEAFFGQGTRLTVV.